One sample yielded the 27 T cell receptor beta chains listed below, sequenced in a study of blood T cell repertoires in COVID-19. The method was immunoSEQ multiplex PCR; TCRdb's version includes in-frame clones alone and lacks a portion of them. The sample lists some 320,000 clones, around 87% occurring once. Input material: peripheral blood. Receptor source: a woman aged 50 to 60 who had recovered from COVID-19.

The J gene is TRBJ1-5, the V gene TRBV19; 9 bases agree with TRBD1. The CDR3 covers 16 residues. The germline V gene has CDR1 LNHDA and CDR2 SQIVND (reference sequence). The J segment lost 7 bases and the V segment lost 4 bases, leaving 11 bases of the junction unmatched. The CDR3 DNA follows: TGTGCCAGTAGTACCGCCCCCTCGGGACAGGGACAGCCCCAGCATTTT. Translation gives CASSTAPSGQGQPQHF.

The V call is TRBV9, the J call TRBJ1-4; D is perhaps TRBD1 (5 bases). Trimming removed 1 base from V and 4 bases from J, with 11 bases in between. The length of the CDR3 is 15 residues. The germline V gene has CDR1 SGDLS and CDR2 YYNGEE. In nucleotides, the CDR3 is TGTGCCAGCAGCGTACTTGGGGGGGATAATGAAAAACTGTTTTTT. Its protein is CASSVLGGDNEKLFF.

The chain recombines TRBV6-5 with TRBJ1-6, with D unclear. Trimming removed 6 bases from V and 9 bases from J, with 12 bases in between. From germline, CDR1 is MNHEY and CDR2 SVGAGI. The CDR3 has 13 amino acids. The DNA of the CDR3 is TGTGCCAGCAGCCGGGGAACTGGTTCACCCCTCCACTTT. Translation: CASSRGTGSPLHF.

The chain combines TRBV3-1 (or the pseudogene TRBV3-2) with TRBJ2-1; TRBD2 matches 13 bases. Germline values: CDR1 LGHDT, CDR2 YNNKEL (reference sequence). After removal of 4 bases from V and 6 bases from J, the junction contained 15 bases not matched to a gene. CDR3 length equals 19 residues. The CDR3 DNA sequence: TGTGCCAGCAGCCCCCTCCCCCCGGGACTAGCGGGACTATTCAATGAGCAGTTCTTC. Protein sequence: CASSPLPPGLAGLFNEQFF.

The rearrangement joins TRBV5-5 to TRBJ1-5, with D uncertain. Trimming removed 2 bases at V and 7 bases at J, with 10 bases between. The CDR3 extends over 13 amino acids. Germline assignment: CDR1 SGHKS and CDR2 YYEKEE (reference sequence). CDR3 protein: CASSFRLAQPQHF. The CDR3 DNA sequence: TGTGCCAGCAGCTTTAGACTCGCCCAGCCCCAGCATTTT. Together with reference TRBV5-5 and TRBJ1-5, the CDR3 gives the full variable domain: DAGVTQSPTHLIKTRGQQVTLRCSPISGHKSVSWYQQVLGQGPQFIFQYYEKEERGRGNFPDRFSARQFPNYSSELNVNALLLGDSALYLCASSFRLAQPQHFGDGTRLSIL.

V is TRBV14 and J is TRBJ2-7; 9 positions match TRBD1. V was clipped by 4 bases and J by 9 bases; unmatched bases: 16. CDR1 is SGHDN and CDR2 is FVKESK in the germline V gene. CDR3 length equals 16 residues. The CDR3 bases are TGTGCCAGCAGCCCCCTCGGACAGGGGCAGACTTCCGGGCAGTACTTC. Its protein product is CASSPLGQGQTSGQYF.

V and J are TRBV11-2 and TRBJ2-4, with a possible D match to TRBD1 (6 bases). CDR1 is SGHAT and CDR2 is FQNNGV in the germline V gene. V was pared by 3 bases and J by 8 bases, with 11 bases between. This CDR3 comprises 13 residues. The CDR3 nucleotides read TGTGCCAGCAGCTTCGCAGGGGAACACATTCAGTACTTC. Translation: CASSFAGEHIQYF.

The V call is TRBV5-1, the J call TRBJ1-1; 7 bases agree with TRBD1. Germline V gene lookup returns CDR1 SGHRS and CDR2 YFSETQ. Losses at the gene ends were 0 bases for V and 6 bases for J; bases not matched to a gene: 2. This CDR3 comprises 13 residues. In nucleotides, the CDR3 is TGCGCCAGCAGCTTGGGGGACAGCCCTGAAGCTTTCTTT. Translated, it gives CASSLGDSPEAFF.

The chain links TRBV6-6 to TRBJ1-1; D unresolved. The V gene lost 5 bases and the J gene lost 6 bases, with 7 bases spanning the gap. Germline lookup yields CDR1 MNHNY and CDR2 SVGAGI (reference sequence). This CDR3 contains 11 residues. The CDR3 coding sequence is TGTGCCAGCAGTCCGGTAGCTGAAGCTTTCTTT. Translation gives CASSPVAEAFF.

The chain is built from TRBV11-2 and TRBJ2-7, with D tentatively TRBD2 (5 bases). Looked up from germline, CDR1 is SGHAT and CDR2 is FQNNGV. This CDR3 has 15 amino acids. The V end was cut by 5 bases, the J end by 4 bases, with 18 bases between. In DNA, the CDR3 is TGTGCCAGCAGCCGAACTGCCGGGATATCTTACGAGCAGTACTTC. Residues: CASSRTAGISYEQYF. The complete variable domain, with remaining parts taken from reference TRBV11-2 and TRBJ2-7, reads EAGVAQSPRYKIIEKRQSVAFWCNPISGHATLYWYQQILGQGPKLLIQFQNNGVVDDSQLPKDRFSAERLKGVDSTLKIQPAKLEDSAVYLCASSRTAGISYEQYFGPGTRLTVT.

The CDR3 DNA reads TGTGCCGTAGGGGTTAGCCAAGAGACCCAGTACTTC. Amino acids: CAVGVSQETQYF. The chain links TRBV10-3 to TRBJ2-5, with D possibly matching TRBD1 (5 bases). V shed 11 bases and J shed 1 base, with 11 bases lying between them. The CDR3 spans 12 residues. The germline CDR1 and CDR2 sequences are ENHRY and SYGVKD.

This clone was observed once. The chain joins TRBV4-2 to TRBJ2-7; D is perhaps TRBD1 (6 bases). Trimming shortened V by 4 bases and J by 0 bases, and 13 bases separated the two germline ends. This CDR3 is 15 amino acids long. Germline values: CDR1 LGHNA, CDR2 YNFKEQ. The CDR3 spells CASSREQGNSYEQYF. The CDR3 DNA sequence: TGTGCCAGCAGCCGGGAACAGGGAAACTCCTACGAGCAGTACTTC.

The CDR3 is CSADETGSSGANVLTF. The CDR3 DNA reads TGCAGCGCAGATGAGACAGGGAGCTCTGGGGCCAACGTCCTGACTTTC. This chain connects TRBV29-1 to TRBJ2-6, with 7 positions matching TRBD1. The V segment lost 7 bases and the J segment 0 bases; nucleotides outside the gene matches: 9. Germline V lookup: CDR1 SQVTM, CDR2 ANQGSEA. The CDR3 covers 16 residues.

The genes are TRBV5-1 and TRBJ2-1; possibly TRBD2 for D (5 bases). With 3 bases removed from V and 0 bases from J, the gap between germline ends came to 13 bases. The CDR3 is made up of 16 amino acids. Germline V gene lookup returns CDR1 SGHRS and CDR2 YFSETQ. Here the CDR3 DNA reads TGCGCCAGCAGCTGGAGGACTGACCGCTCCTACAATGAGCAGTTCTTC. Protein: CASSWRTDRSYNEQFF.

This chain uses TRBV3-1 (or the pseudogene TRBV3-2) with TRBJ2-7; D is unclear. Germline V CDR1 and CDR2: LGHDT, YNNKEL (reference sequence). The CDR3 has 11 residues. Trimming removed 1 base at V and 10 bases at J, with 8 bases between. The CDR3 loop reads CASSQVGAQYF. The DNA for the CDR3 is TGTGCCAGCAGCCAAGTTGGAGCTCAGTACTTC.

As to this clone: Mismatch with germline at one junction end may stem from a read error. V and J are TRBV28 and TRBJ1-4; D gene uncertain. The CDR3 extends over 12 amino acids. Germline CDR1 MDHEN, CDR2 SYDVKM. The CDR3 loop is CASARFRQEEIF. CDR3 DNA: TGTGCCAGCGCAAGATTTCGGCAGGAGGAGATTTTT.

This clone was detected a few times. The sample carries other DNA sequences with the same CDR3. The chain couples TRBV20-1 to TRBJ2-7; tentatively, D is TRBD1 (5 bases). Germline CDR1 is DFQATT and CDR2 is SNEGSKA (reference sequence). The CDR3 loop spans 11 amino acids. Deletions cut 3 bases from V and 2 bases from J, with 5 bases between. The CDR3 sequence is CSARDTYEQYF. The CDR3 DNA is TGCAGTGCTAGGGACACCTACGAGCAGTACTTC.

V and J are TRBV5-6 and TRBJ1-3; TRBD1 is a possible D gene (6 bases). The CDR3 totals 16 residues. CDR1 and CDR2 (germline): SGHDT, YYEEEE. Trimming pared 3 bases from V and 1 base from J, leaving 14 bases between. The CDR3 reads CASSYQGLGSGNTIYF. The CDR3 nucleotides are TGTGCCAGCAGCTACCAGGGGCTGGGGTCTGGAAACACCATATATTTT.

CDR3 bases: TGTGCCAGCAGTGAATCGCGGGCGAGCTCTGGAAACACCATATATTTT. Translated, it gives CASSESRASSGNTIYF. The V gene is TRBV6-1, the J gene TRBJ1-3, with D uncertain. This CDR3 region has 16 residues. V was pared by 2 bases and J by 0 bases, with 11 bases between. Germline CDR1 MNHNS, CDR2 SASEGT.

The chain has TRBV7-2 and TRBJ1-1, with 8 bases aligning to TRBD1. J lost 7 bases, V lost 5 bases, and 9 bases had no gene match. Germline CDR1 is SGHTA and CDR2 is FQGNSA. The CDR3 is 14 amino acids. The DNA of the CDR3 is TGTGCCAGCAGCGCTGAACAGACAGGGGTTGAAGCTTTCTTT. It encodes CASSAEQTGVEAFF.

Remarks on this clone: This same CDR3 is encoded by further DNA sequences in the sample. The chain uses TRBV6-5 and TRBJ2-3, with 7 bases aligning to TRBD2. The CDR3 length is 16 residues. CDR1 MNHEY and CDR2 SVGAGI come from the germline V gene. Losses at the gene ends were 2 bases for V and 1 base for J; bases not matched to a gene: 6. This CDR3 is CASSYLWGGGTDTQYF. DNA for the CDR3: TGTGCCAGCAGTTACCTATGGGGGGGTGGCACAGATACGCAGTATTTT.

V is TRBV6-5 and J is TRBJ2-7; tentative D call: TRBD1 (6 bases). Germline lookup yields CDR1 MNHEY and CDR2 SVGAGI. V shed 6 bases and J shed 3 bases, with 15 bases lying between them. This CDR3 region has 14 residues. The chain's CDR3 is CASSVQGSSYEQYF. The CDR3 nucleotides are TGTGCCAGCAGCGTGCAGGGGTCTAGCTACGAGCAGTACTTC.

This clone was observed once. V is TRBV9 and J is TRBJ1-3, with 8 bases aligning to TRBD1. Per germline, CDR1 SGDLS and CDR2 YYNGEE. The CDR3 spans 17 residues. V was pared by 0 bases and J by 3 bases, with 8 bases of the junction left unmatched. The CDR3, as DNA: TGTGCCAGCAGCGTAGAACCAGGACAGGGTGGTGGAAACACCATATATTTT. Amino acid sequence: CASSVEPGQGGGNTIYF.

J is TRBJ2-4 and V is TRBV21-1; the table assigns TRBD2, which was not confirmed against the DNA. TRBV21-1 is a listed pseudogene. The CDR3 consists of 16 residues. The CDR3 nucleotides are TGTGCCAGCAGCAAATTGTGTATACTAGCCAAAAACATTCAGTACTTC. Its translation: CASSKLCILAKNIQYF.

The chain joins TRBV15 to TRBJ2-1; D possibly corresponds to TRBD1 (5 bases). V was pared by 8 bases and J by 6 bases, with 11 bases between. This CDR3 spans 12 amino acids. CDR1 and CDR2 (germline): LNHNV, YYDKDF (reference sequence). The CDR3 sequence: CATGAKINEQFF. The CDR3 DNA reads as TGTGCCACCGGGGCCAAAATCAATGAGCAGTTCTTC.

The CDR3 sequence is CASSPDRGTQYF. The CDR3 region has the DNA TGTGCCAGCAGTCCAGACAGGGGTACGCAGTATTTT. The genes are TRBV6-5 and TRBJ2-3; 8 bases match TRBD1. The length of the CDR3 is 12 residues. V lost 5 bases and J lost 8; bases outside the gene matches: 3. Looked up from germline, CDR1 is MNHEY and CDR2 is SVGAGI.

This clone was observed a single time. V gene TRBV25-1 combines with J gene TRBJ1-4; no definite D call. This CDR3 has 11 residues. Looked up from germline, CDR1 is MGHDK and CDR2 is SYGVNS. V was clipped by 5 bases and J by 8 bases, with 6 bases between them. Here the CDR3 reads CASSLLEKLFF. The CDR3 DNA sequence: TGTGCCAGCAGTCTACTCGAAAAACTGTTTTTT.